One TCR beta chain is described in this entry. Production of TCR cDNA was by 5'RACE template switching, which also added a universal primer site and UMIs. MiXCR was run by TCRdb on the 5' RACE reads, yielding one entry per CDR3 protein. In the table there are hundreds of thousands of distinct CDR3 sequences, 13% of which are singletons. The data belong to a study of T cells after yellow fever vaccination. V was shortened by 2 bases and J by 16 bases, with 18 bases between the two germline ends. From germline, CDR1 is SGHVS and CDR2 FQNEAQ. The CDR3 runs to 13 residues. This clonotype was obtained from a man aged 25 to 40 who received the YFV17D yellow fever vaccine. The chain has TRBV7-8 and TRBJ2-1, with D perhaps TRBD2 (6 bases). The source material was PBMCs, sampled on the day of the yellow fever booster vaccination. CDR3 sequence: CASSLSPGTGGFF. DNA for the CDR3: TGTGCCAGCAGCTTATCCCCCGGGACTGGGGGTTTCTTC. The complete variable domain, with remaining parts taken from reference TRBV7-8 and TRBJ2-1, reads GAGVSQSPRYKVAKRGQDVALRCDPISGHVSLFWYQQALGQGPEFLTYFQNEAQLDKSGLPSDRFFAERPEGSVSTLKIQRTQQEDSAVYLCASSLSPGTGGFFGPGTRLTVL.